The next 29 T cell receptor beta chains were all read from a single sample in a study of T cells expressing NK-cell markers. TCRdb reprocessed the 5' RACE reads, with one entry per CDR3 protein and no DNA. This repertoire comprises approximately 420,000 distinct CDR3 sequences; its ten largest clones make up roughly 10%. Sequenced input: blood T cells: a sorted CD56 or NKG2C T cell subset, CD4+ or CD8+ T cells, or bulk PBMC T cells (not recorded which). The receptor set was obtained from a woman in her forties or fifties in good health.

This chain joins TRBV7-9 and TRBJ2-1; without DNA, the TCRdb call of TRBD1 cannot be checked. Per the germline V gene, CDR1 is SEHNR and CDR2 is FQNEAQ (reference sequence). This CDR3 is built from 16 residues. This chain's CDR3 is CASSLGPGTGDNEQFF.

The CDR3 region is CASSYPPGQLTDTQYF. The V and J genes are TRBV6-5 and TRBJ2-3; the TCRdb call, TRBD1, lacks DNA for checking. Germline-derived CDR1 and CDR2 are MNHEY and SVGAGI. The CDR3 length is 16 residues.

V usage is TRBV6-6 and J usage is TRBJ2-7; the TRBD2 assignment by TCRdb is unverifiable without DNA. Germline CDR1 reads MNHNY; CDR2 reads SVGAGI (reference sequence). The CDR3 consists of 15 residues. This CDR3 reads CASTYVAGGYYEQYF.

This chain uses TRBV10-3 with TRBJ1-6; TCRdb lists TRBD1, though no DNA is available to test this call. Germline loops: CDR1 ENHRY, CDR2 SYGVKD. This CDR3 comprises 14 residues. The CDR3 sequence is CAIRSGTNNSPLHF.

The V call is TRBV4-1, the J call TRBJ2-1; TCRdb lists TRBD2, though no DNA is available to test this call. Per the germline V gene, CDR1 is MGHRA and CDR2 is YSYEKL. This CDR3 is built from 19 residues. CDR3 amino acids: CASSQDFLVGLSLGNEQFF.

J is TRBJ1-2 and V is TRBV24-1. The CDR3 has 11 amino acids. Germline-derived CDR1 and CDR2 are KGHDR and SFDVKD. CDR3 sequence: CATSGSHGYTF.

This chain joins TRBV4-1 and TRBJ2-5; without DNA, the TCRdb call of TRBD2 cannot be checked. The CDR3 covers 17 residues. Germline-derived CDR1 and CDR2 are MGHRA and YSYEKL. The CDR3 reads CASSHTGTSGSMETQYF.

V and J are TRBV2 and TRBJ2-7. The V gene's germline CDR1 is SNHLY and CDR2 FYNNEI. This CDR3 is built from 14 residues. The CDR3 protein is CASSEVRSSYEQYF.

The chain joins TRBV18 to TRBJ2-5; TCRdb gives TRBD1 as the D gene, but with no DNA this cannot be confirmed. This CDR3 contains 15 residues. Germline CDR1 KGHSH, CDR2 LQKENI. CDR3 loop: CASSPTGGWQETQYF.

The chain's CDR3 is CASRNPWGTQYF. The genes are TRBV12-3 or TRBV12-4 and TRBJ2-3; TCRdb outputs TRBD1, but without DNA this stays unchecked. CDR3 length equals 12 residues.

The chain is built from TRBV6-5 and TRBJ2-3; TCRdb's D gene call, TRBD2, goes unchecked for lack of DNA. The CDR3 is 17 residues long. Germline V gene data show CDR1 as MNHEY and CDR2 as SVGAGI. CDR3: CASSYSGLAGRTDTQYF.

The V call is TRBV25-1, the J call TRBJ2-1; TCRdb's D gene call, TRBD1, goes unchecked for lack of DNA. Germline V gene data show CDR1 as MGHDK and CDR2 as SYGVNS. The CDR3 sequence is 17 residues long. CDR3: CASSDPGGVAFYNEQFF.

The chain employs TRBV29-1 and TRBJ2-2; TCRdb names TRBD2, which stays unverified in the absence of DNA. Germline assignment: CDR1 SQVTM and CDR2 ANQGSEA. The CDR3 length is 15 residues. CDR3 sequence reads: CSVAGGRAGTGELFF.

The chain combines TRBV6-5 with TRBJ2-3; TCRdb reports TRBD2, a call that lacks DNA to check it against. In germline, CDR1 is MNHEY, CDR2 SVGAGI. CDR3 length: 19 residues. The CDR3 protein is CASSPLGGLAGVQTDTQYF.

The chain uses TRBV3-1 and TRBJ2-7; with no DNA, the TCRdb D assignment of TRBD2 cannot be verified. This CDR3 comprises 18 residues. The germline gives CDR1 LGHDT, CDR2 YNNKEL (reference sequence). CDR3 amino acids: CASSQDLKGLAGVYEQYF.

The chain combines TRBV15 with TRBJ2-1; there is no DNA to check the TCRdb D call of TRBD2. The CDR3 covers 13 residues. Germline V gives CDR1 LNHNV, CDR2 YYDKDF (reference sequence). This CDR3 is CATNHGTYNEQFF.

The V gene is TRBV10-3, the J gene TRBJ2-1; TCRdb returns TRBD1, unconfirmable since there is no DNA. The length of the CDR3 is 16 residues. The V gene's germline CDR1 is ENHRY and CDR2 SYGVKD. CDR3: CAISESGGGSYNEQFF.

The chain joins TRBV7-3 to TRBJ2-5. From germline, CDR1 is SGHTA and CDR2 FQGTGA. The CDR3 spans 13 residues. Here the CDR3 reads CASSFGRGETQYF.

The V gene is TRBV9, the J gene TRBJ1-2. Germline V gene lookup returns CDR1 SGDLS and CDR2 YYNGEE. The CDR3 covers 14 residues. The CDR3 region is CASSVVDVNYGYTF.

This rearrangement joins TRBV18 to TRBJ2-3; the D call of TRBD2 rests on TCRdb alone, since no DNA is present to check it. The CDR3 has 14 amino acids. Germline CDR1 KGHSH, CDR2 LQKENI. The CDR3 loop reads CASSPLPQADTQYF.

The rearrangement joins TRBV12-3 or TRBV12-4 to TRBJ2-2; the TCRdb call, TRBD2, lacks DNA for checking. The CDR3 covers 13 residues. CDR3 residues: CASSYGEVGELFF.

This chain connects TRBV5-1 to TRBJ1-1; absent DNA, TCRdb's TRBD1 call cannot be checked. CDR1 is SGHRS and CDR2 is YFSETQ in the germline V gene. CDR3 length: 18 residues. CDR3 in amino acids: CASSSSGALGKLNTEAFF.

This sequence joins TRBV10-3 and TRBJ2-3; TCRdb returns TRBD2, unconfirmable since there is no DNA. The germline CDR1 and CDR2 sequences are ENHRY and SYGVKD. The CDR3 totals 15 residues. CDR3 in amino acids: CAIGMTSGSTDTQYF.

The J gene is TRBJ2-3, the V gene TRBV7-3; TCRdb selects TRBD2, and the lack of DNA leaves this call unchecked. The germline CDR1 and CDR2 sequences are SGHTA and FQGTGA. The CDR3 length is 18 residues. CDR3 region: CASSLVGAGTTNTDTQYF.

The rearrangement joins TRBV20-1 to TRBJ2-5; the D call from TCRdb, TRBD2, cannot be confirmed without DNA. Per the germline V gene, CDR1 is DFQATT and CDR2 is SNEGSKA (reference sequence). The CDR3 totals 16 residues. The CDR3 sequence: CSAREGSGRGQETQYF.

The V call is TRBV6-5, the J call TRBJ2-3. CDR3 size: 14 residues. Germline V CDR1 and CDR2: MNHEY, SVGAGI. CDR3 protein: CASSYRGPTDTQYF.

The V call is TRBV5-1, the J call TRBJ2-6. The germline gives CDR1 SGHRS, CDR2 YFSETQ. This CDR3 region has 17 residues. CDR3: CASSLAVTASGANVLTF.

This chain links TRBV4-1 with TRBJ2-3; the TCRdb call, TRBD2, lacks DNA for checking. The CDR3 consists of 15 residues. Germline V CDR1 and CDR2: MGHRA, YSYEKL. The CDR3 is CASTASGNPTDTQYF.

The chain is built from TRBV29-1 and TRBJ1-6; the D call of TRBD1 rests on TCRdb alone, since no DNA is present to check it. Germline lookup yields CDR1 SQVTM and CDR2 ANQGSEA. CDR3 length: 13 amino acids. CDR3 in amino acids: CSVGGTDNSPLHF.